This T cell receptor beta chain was obtained from a study of CD8+ T cells in alopecia areata listed by TCRdb under 2018. Background for the entire study: Treated patients were enrolled in an open-label pilot trial of oral tofacitinib, 5 to 10 mg twice daily, for moderate-to-severe alopecia areata. Biopsies were taken from tofacitinib-treated patients at baseline and again at 4 and 24 weeks into treatment, and several of those patients also had a later scalp biopsy. Amplification of TCRbeta CDR3 regions was done by immunoSEQ multiplex PCR using 35 Vbeta forward primers and 13 Jbeta reverse primers. RNA was obtained with the PAXgene miRNA kit for fixed scalp, the miRNeasy kit for PBMCs, and the RNeasy kit for mouse skin. Clonality in the scalp was compared among normal scalp (n=4), patchy alopecia areata scalp (n=8), and alopecia totalis/universalis scalp (n=8). In treated patients, disease severity was measured using the SALT score, which gives the percentage of scalp surface area affected. Patients stayed on tofacitinib for 6 to 18 months and then had 6 months of follow-up off drug so that delayed response and recurrence could be assessed. The study used high-throughput TCRbeta sequencing to examine T cell clonal expansion in alopecia areata, in both the C3H/HeJ mouse model and human patients. Human TCRbeta sequencing covered scalp tissue and sorted CD4+ and CD8+ peripheral blood T cells from patchy and totalis/universalis alopecia areata patients and healthy controls. What the work shows at the level of the full study, not this receptor alone: Many expanded lesional clones were found to persist in scalp and blood during tofacitinib treatment, and relapse after treatment cessation may be partly explained by this persistence. Compared with normal scalp, lesional scalp had higher clonality and more expanded CD8+ clones, particularly in alopecia totalis/universalis, a pattern that suggests antigenic drive. Unlike mouse skin, where gammadelta T cells dominate, normal human skin contains resident alphabeta T cells that get sequenced too, which complicates analysis of the scalp TCR repertoire. Compared with mice, TCR sequences shared between patients were less clear, possibly partly because of HLA diversity across the patient population. Tofacitinib significantly decreased scalp clonality and the number of expanded CD8+ clones among the top 100 scalp clones. Because the treated cohort was small and had just a single nonresponder, larger studies are needed to establish links between baseline CD8+ expansion and response.

The receptor library was made with the immunoSEQ multiplex PCR assay. RNA was extracted from all samples and reverse transcribed into cDNA, which served as template for TCR sequencing. SuperScript III was used for first-strand cDNA synthesis, primed with a 2:1 mix of oligo-dT and random hexamers. A synthetic immune receptor repertoire was used to measure amplification bias, and any remaining bias was corrected computationally. The source study handled its data this way. After raw reads were preprocessed to remove errors, the CDR3 was defined following IMGT conventions as running from the conserved cysteine to phenylalanine. To get clonality, Shannon entropy was normalized by log2 of the number of productive unique TCRs and the result was subtracted from 1. Whether each scalp clone was CD4 or CD8 was inferred by checking scalp TCRbeta sequences against the CD4 and CD8 repertoires from sorted blood. TCRdb mirrors the immuneACCESS table, restricted to in-frame sequences. Some clones are absent from its copies; in checked studies, under half trace to an unresolved V gene, and the reason for the others is unknown. V and J calls and clone size come straight from that table; D and trimming were deduced from the DNA. The sample table contains more than 110,000 clones; only one count was recorded for 82% of them. The top ten clonotypes cover approximately 25% of the sample.

The germline V gene supplies CDR1 MGHDK and CDR2 SYGVNS. V lost 2 bases and J lost 6 bases; the stretch between them is 10 bases long. Spanning cysteine to phenylalanine, the CDR3 consists of 13 amino acids. The read is trimmed to its CDR3 DNA, 39 bases read in frame from base 1. A word on this clone: Its antigen remains unidentified. Base-call qualities are not available, and no considerably larger clone is one nucleotide away.

This specimen's time point label, interpreted: around 28 days on oral tofacitinib. Explained via the paper, the treatment or condition label denotes: oral pan-JAK inhibitor, 5-10 mg twice daily. Peripheral blood and lesional scalp punch biopsies were obtained from patients with alopecia areata. PBMCs were separated by density centrifugation and stained for CD3, CD4 and CD8, after which CD4+ and CD8+ T cells were sorted on a FACSAria. The V gene is TRBV25-1 and the J gene is TRBJ1-2; possibly the D gene is TRBD1, per 6 matching bases. The sequence was collected from a human donor with alopecia areata. The sequencing here drew on CD8+ T cells sorted from blood, taken at week 4, from a patient treated with tofacitinib. The sequenced DNA: TGTGCCAGCAGTGAAGCAGGGGCGAATGGCTACACCTTC. Its amino acids are CASSEAGANGYTF.